This T cell receptor (beta chain) was sequenced in a study of control samples from healthy donors and cancer patients. Here immunoSEQ multiplex PCR was the method, and the copy in TCRdb shows in-frame clones only, minus some. The table lists about 70,000 clones, roughly 84% of them singletons, with 2.9% in the top ten. The ends lost 5 bases at V and 2 bases at J; junction bases unmatched: 4. Per the germline V gene, CDR1 is MNHEY and CDR2 is SVGAGI. This CDR3 region has 15 residues. The chain employs TRBV6-5 and TRBJ2-5; 11 bases align to TRBD2. The source is a woman between 45 and 60 years old with lung cancer. The sequencing sample was made of PBMCs. CDR3 nucleotides: TGTGCCAGCAGTAGACTAGCGGGGCAGCAAGAGACCCAGTACTTC. This sequence encodes CASSRLAGQQETQYF.